These 18 T cell receptor beta chains were sequenced from one sample in a study of response to subunit inactivated influenza vaccine. Via MiXCR, TCRdb re-called the RT-PCR reads, giving one row per CDR3 protein. The table has approximately 530,000 distinct CDR3 sequences, around 7.9% seen once. Sequenced material: PBMCs from blood, taken 23 months after vaccination. The receptors stem from a man between 50 and 69 years old who received an inactivated influenza vaccine.

This clonotype was found a few times. The chain recombines TRBV28 with TRBJ2-1; 8 bases agree with TRBD2. The CDR3 covers 16 residues. The V and J ends lost 5 bases and 8 bases, in that order; junction bases with no gene match: 14. Germline values: CDR1 MDHEN, CDR2 SYDVKM. The CDR3 bases are TGTGCCAGCAGTCCCCCGTCGAGCGGGAGCCTCTATGAGCAGTTCTTC. The encoded protein is CASSPPSSGSLYEQFF.

The gene calls are TRBV20-1 and TRBJ2-5; 7 bases are a match to TRBD1. Germline CDR1 and CDR2: DFQATT and SNEGSKA (reference sequence). The CDR3 loop spans 15 amino acids. The ends lost 5 bases at V and 2 bases at J; junction bases unmatched: 11. CDR3 region: CSAAPPGQIQETQYF. CDR3 in DNA: TGCAGTGCTGCGCCCCCGGGACAGATACAAGAGACCCAGTACTTC.

In this sample, this clonotype turned up a few times. The J gene is TRBJ2-5, the V gene TRBV6-1, with TRBD1 identical over 8 bases. The CDR3 loop spans 14 amino acids. With V trimmed by 6 bases and J by 4 bases, 7 bases remained unmatched. In germline, CDR1 is MNHNS, CDR2 SASEGT. CDR3 region: CASRQDRDPETQYF. CDR3 bases: TGTGCCAGCAGGCAGGACAGGGACCCAGAGACCCAGTACTTC.

This clonotype has a count of ten or more. The CDR3 here is CSVVLAESYEQYF. The DNA for the CDR3 is TGCAGCGTTGTTCTAGCGGAGTCCTACGAGCAGTACTTC. The chain is built from TRBV29-1 and TRBJ2-7, with 7 nucleotides matching TRBD2. Germline assignment: CDR1 SQVTM and CDR2 ANQGSEA. The CDR3 is made up of 13 amino acids. With 4 bases clipped from V and 1 base from J, the junction kept 4 bases outside the gene matches.

This clonotype was found a few times. The chain employs TRBV30 and TRBJ2-1; D is perhaps TRBD2 (6 bases). This CDR3 spans 12 amino acids. Trimming pared 0 bases from V and 12 bases from J, leaving 12 bases between. Germline lookup yields CDR1 GTSNPN and CDR2 SVGIG (reference sequence). DNA of the CDR3: TGTGCCTGGAGTGTAGGAGTGGGAGGGCAGTTCTTC. Translated: CAWSVGVGGQFF.

In its sample, this clonotype was seen a few times. This chain links TRBV7-9 with TRBJ2-1; 10 nucleotides align to TRBD2. CDR1 is SEHNR, CDR2 FQNEAQ, per germline (reference sequence). The V gene end was trimmed by 1 base and the J gene end by 7 bases; junction bases not matched to a gene: 4. The CDR3 extends over 15 amino acids. The CDR3 here is CASSLGISGRNEQFF. The CDR3 region has the DNA TGTGCCAGCAGCTTAGGTATTAGCGGGAGGAATGAGCAGTTCTTC. Using reference TRBV7-9 and TRBJ2-1 for the parts outside the CDR3, the full variable domain is DTGVSQNPRHKITKRGQNVTFRCDPISEHNRLYWYRQTLGQGPEFLTYFQNEAQLEKSRLLSDRFSAERPKGSFSTLEIQRTEQGDSAMYLCASSLGISGRNEQFFGPGTRLTVL.

This clonotype was counted many times. The chain joins TRBV12-3 or TRBV12-4 to TRBJ2-7, with 9 bases matching TRBD1. The CDR3 runs 15 residues. Losses at the gene ends were 6 bases for V and 0 bases for J; bases not matched to a gene: 6. The CDR3 loop reads CASRGTGPNSYEQYF. CDR3 sequence (DNA): TGTGCCAGCAGGGGGACAGGGCCCAACTCCTACGAGCAGTACTTC.

This clonotype was picked up many times. The V gene is TRBV12-3 or TRBV12-4, the J gene TRBJ2-2; D not certain. The CDR3 length is 14 residues. The V and J ends lost 6 bases and 5 bases respectively, with 13 bases between them. CDR3 nucleotide sequence: TGTGCCAGCAGAGAATCGTCGGGTACCGGGGAGCTGTTTTTT. Protein sequence: CASRESSGTGELFF.

This clonotype was observed many times. This chain joins TRBV6-2 or TRBV6-3 and TRBJ2-3; possible D gene TRBD2, 6 bases. V lost 0 bases to trimming and J lost 5 bases, with 12 bases between them. Germline CDR1 and CDR2: MNHEY and SVGEGT. The length of the CDR3 is 15 residues. The CDR3 nucleotides read TGTGCCAGCAGTTACTCGAGGAGGGTGGGAGATACGCAGTATTTT. This encodes CASSYSRRVGDTQYF.

This clonotype was seen repeatedly, ten times or more. This chain joins TRBV3-1 and TRBJ2-7; 14 bases map to TRBD2. Trimming at V came to 6 bases and at J to 2 bases, leaving 3 bases not matched to a gene. Germline assignment: CDR1 LGHDT and CDR2 YNNKEL (reference sequence). The CDR3 has 15 amino acids. The CDR3 bases are TGTGCCAGCAGGGAGGGACTAGCGGGAGCCTACGAGCAGTACTTC. This codes for CASREGLAGAYEQYF.

This clonotype showed up many times. The chain links TRBV10-3 to TRBJ1-1, with D hard to call. CDR3 length: 15 residues. Germline V CDR1 and CDR2: ENHRY, SYGVKD. V was clipped by 6 bases and J by 1 base, with 15 bases between them. CDR3 protein: CAISPRRDQNTEAFF. The CDR3 bases are TGTGCCATCAGCCCCCGGAGGGATCAGAACACTGAAGCTTTCTTT.

V is TRBV24-1 and J is TRBJ2-3; 9 bases agree with TRBD2. The CDR3 has 17 amino acids. CDR1 is KGHDR, CDR2 SFDVKD, per germline. The V gene end was trimmed by 1 base and the J gene end by 3 bases; junction bases not matched to a gene: 7. CDR3 bases: TGTGCCACCAGTGATTTTGGCGGGGGGGCCGGGACAGATACGCAGTATTTT. Encoded protein: CATSDFGGGAGTDTQYF.

There are many counts of this clonotype. The V and J genes are TRBV11-1 and TRBJ2-1; unclear D gene. The germline V and J ends were trimmed by 3 bases and 7 bases, with 16 bases remaining between them. CDR1 and CDR2 (germline): SGHAT, FQDESV (reference sequence). The CDR3 covers 15 residues. The CDR3 DNA reads as TGTGCCAGCAGCTTTTCCGCGATGGGCGGAAATGAGCAGTTCTTC. Translation gives CASSFSAMGGNEQFF.

This chain joins TRBV7-8 and TRBJ2-1; tentatively, D is TRBD2 (5 bases). CDR3 length: 12 amino acids. Germline V gene sequence: CDR1 SGHVS, CDR2 FQNEAQ. Trimming stripped 5 bases from V and 9 bases from J, with 11 bases between. The CDR3 nucleotides are TGTGCCAGCAGCCCCCGGGCGGGTGAGCAGTTCTTC. Translating gives CASSPRAGEQFF.

At least ten counts were recorded for this clonotype. This rearrangement joins TRBV12-3 or TRBV12-4 to TRBJ2-7; tentative D call: TRBD2 (5 bases). The CDR3 is 13 residues long. V was clipped by 4 bases and J by 6 bases, with 13 bases between them. CDR3 DNA: TGTGCCAGCAGTTCCCATCAGCGGTCCGAGCAGTACTTC. The encoded protein is CASSSHQRSEQYF.

The V gene is TRBV24-1, the J gene TRBJ2-2; D is unclear. CDR3 length: 13 residues. Per the germline V gene, CDR1 is KGHDR and CDR2 is SFDVKD. V was cut by 3 bases and J by 3 bases, with 4 bases left in between. The CDR3 DNA reads as TGTGCCACCAGTGATCCCCACACCGGGGAGCTGTTTTTT. Encoded protein: CATSDPHTGELFF.

This clonotype was seen ten or more times. CDR3 sequence reads: CSVVGGRGNEQFF. CDR3 DNA sequence: TGCAGTGTAGTTGGCGGGAGAGGCAATGAGCAGTTCTTC. V usage is TRBV20-1 and J usage is TRBJ2-1; the match to TRBD2 covers 7 bases. This CDR3 contains 13 residues. The germline gives CDR1 DFQATT, CDR2 SNEGSKA (reference sequence). The V and J ends lost 7 bases and 6 bases, in that order; junction bases with no gene match: 9.

This clonotype was found a few times. The junction departs from the called germline gene at one end, perhaps through a read error. The rearrangement links TRBV20-1 to TRBJ2-3; 9 bases are shared with TRBD2. The CDR3 has 16 residues. From germline, CDR1 is DFQATT and CDR2 SNEGSKA (reference sequence). CDR3 amino acids: CSARVPAGGLGDTRYF. The CDR3, as DNA: TGCAGTGCTAGAGTGCCGGCGGGGGGGCTAGGGGATACGCGGTATTTT.